This T cell receptor (beta chain) was identified during a study of blood T cell repertoires in COVID-19. Study as a whole: Samples of COVID-19 (acute and convalescent) were obtained from the United States, Italy and Spain.

J gave up 6 bases and V 8 bases, and 3 bases lay outside the gene matches. The CDR3 covers 12 residues. Germline V gene data show CDR1 as LNHNV and CDR2 as YYDKDF (reference sequence). Data came from immunoSEQ multiplex PCR; TCRdb stores just in-frame clones and leaves some out. The sample has a few hundred thousand clones; 85% are singletons. Sequences were obtained from peripheral blood. The sequence was collected from a man in his fifties with active or convalescent COVID-19. J is TRBJ2-7 and V is TRBV15; 11 bases fit TRBD2. CDR3 sequence (DNA): TGTGCCACCGGAGGACTAGCGGGCGAGCAGTACTTC. This encodes CATGGLAGEQYF. Full variable domain (missing parts from reference TRBV15 and TRBJ2-7): DAMVIQNPRYQVTQFGKPVTLSCSQTLNHNVMYWYQQKSSQAPKLLFHYYDKDFNNEADTPDNFQSRRPNTSFCFLDIRSPGLGDTAMYLCATGGLAGEQYFGPGTRLTVT.